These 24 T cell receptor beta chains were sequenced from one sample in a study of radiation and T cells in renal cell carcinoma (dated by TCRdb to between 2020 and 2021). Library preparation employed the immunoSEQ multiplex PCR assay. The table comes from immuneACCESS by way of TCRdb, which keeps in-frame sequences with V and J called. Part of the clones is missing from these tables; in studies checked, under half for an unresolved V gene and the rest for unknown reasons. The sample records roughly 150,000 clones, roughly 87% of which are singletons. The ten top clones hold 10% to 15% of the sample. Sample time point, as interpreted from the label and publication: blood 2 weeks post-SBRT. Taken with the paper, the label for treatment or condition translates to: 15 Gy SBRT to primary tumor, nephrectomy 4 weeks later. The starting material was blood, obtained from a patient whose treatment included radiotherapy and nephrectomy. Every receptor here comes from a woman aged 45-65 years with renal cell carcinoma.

CDR3 residues: CASRDPGTSGGLRETQYF. The DNA of the CDR3 is TGTGCCAGTAGAGATCCTGGGACTAGCGGCGGGCTACGTGAGACCCAGTACTTC. The gene calls are TRBV19 and TRBJ2-5, with 11 nucleotides matching TRBD2. Germline loops: CDR1 LNHDA, CDR2 SQIVND (reference sequence). The CDR3 has 18 amino acids. The V segment lost 6 bases and the J segment 5 bases; nucleotides outside the gene matches: 17. Full variable domain (outside the CDR3, taken from reference TRBV19 and TRBJ2-5): DGGITQSPKYLFRKEGQNVTLSCEQNLNHDAMYWYRQDPGQGLRLIYYSQIVNDFQKGDIAEGYSVSREKKESFPLTVTSAQKNPTAFYLCASRDPGTSGGLRETQYFGPGTRLLVL.

The CDR3 region has the DNA TGTGCCAGCAGCTTACAGGGGGCGCAAACTAATTCACCCCTCCACTTT. It yields the protein CASSLQGAQTNSPLHF. This chain uses TRBV11-2 with TRBJ1-6; 8 bases align to TRBD1. J lost 6 bases, V lost 2 bases, and 6 bases had no gene match. The CDR3 has 16 amino acids. The germline CDR1 and CDR2 sequences are SGHAT and FQNNGV.

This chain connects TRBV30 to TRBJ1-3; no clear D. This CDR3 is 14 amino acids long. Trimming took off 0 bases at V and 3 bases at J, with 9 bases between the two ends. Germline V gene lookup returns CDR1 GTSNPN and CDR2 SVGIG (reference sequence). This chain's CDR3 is CAWSVLGFGNTIYF. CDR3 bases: TGTGCCTGGAGTGTACTGGGATTTGGAAACACCATATATTTT.

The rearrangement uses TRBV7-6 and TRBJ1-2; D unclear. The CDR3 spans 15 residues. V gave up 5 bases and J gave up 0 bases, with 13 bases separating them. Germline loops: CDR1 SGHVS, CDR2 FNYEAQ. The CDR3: CASSPGPSANYGYTF. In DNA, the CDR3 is TGTGCCAGCAGCCCCGGACCCTCAGCTAACTATGGCTACACCTTC.

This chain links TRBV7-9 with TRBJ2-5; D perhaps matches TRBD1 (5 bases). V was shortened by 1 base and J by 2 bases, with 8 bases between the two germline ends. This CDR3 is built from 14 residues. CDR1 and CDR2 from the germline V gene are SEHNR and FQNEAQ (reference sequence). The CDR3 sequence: CASSLGQPQETQYF. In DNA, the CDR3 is TGTGCCAGCAGCTTAGGACAGCCTCAAGAGACCCAGTACTTC.

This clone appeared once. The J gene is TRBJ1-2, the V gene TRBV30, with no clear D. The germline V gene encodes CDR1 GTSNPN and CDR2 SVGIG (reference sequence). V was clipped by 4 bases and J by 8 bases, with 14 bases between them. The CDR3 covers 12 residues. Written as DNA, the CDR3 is TGTGCCTGGATAGGGAGGTGGTACGGCTACACCTTC. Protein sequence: CAWIGRWYGYTF.

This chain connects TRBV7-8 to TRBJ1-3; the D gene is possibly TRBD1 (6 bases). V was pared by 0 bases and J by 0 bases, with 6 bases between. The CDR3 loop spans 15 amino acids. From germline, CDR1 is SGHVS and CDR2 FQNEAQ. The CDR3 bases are TGTGCCAGCAGCTTAGCGGGGGCCTCTGGAAACACCATATATTTT. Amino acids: CASSLAGASGNTIYF.

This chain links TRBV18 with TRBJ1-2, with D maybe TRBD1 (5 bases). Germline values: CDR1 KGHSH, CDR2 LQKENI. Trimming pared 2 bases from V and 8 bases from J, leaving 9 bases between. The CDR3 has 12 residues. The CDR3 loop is CASSPVQGGYTF. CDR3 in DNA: TGTGCCAGCTCACCAGTCCAGGGAGGCTACACCTTC.

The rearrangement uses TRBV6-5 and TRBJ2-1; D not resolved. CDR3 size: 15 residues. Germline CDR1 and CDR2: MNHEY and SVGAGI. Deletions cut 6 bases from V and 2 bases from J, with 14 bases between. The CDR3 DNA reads TGTGCCAGCAGAACCGAAGGGCAGACCTACAATGAGCAGTTCTTC. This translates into CASRTEGQTYNEQFF.

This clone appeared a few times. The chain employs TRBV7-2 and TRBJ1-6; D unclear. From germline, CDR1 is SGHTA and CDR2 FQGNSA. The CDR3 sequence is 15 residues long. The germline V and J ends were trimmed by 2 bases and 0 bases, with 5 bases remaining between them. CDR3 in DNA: TGTGCCAGCAGCTTACAGGCCTCCTATAATTCACCCCTCCACTTT. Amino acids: CASSLQASYNSPLHF. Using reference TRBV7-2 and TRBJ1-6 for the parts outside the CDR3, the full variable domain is GAGVSQSPSNKVTEKGKDVELRCDPISGHTALYWYRQSLGQGLEFLIYFQGNSAPDKSGLPSDRFSAERTGGSVSTLTIQRTQQEDSAVYLCASSLQASYNSPLHFGNGTRLTVT.

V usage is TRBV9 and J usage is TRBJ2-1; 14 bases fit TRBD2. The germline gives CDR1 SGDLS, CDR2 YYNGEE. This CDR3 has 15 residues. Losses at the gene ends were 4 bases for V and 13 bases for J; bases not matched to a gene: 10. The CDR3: CASSPRGLAGGVQFF. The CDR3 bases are TGTGCCAGCAGCCCTCGCGGACTAGCGGGGGGCGTACAGTTCTTC.

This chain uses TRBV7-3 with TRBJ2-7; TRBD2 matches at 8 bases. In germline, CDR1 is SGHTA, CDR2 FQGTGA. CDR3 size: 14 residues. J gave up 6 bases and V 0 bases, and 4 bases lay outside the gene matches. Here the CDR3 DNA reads TGTGCCAGCAGCTTAACAGGGAGCGGGGGCGAGCAGTACTTC. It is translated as CASSLTGSGGEQYF.

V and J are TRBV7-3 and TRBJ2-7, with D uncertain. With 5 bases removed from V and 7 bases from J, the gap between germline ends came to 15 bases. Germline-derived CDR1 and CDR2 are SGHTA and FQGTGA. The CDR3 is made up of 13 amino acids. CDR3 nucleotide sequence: TGTGCCAGCAGCCTTCGGAGCTGGGGTGAGCAGTACTTC. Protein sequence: CASSLRSWGEQYF.

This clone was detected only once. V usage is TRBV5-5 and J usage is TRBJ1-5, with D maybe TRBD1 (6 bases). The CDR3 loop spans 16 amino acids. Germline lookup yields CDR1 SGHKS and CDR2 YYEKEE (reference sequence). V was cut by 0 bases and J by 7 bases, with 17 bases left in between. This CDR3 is CASSLEQGLAGQPQHF. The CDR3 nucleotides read TGTGCCAGCAGCTTGGAACAGGGCCTGGCGGGGCAGCCCCAGCATTTT. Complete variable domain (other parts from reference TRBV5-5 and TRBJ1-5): DAGVTQSPTHLIKTRGQQVTLRCSPISGHKSVSWYQQVLGQGPQFIFQYYEKEERGRGNFPDRFSARQFPNYSSELNVNALLLGDSALYLCASSLEQGLAGQPQHFGDGTRLSIL.

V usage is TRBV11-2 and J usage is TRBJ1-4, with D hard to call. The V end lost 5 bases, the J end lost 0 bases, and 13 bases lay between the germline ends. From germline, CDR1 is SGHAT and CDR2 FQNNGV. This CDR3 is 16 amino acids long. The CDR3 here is CASSLYTGTTNEKLFF. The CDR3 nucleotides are TGTGCCAGCAGCCTCTATACCGGGACAACTAATGAAAAACTGTTTTTT. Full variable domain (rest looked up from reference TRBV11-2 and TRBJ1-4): EAGVAQSPRYKIIEKRQSVAFWCNPISGHATLYWYQQILGQGPKLLIQFQNNGVVDDSQLPKDRFSAERLKGVDSTLKIQPAKLEDSAVYLCASSLYTGTTNEKLFFGSGTQLSVL.

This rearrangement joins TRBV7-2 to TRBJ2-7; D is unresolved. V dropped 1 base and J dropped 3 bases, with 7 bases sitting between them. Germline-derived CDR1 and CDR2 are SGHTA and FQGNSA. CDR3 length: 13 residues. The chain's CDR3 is CASSLGHVYEQYF. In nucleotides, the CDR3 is TGTGCCAGCAGCTTAGGACACGTCTACGAGCAGTACTTC.

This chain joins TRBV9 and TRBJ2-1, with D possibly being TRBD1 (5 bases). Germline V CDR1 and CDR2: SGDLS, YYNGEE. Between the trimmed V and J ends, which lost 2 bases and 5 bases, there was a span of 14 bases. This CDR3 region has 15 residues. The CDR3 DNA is TGTGCCAGCAGCGTTCAGGGCAGCGAAAACAATGAGCAGTTCTTC. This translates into CASSVQGSENNEQFF. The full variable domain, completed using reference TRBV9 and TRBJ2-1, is DSGVTQTPKHLITATGQRVTLRCSPRSGDLSVYWYQQSLDQGLQFLIQYYNGEERAKGNILERFSAQQFPDLHSELNLSSLELGDSALYFCASSVQGSENNEQFFGPGTRLTVL.

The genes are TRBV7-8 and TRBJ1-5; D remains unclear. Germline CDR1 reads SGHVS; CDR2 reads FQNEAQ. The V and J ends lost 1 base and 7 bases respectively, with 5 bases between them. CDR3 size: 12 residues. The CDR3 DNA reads TGTGCCAGCAGCTTAGAGGTCCAGCCCCAGCATTTT. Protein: CASSLEVQPQHF.

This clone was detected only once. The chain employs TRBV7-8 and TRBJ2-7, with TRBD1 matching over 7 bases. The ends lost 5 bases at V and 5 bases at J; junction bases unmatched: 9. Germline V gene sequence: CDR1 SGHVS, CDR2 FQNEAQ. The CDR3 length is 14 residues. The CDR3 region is CASSARQGANEQYF. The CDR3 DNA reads TGTGCCAGCAGCGCGCGACAGGGAGCGAACGAGCAGTACTTC.

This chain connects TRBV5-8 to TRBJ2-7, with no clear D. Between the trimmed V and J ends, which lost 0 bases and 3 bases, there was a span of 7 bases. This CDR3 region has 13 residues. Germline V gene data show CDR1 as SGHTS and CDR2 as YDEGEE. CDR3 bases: TGTGCCAGCAGCTTGGTTGCAGTCTACGAGCAGTACTTC. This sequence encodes CASSLVAVYEQYF.

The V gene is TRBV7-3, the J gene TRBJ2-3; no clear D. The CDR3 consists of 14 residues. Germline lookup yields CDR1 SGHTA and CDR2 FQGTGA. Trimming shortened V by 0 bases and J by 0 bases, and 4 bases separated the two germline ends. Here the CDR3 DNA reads TGTGCCAGCAGCTTAACCTGGAGCACAGATACGCAGTATTTT. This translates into CASSLTWSTDTQYF.

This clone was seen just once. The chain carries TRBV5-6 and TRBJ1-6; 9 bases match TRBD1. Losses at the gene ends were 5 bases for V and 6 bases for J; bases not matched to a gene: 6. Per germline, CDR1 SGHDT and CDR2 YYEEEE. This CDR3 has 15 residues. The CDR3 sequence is CASRVGTGRNSPLHF. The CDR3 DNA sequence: TGTGCCAGCAGGGTTGGGACAGGGCGTAATTCACCCCTCCACTTT.

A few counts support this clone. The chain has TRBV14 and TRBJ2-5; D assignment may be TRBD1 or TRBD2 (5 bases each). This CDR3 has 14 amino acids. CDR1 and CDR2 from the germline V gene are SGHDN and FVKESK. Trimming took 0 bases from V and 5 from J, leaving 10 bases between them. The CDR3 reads CASSQDRWGETQYF. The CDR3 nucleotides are TGTGCCAGCAGCCAAGATCGGTGGGGGGAGACCCAGTACTTC.

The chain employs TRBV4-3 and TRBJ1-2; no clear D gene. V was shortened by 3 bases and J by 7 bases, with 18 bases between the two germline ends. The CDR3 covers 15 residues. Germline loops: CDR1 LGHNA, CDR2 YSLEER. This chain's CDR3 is CASSQTDRAVGGYTF. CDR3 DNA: TGCGCCAGCAGCCAGACGGACCGCGCAGTGGGTGGCTACACCTTC.